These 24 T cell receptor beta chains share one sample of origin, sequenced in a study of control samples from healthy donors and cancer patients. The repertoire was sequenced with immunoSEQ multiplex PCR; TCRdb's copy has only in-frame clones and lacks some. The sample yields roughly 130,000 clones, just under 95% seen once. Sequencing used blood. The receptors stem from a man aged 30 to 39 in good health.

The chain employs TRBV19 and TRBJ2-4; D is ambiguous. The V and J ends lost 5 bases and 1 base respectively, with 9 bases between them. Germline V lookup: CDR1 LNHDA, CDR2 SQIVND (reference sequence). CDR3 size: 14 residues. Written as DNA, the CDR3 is TGTGCCAGTAGTCATTTGGCGGCCAAAAACATTCAGTACTTC. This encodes CASSHLAAKNIQYF.

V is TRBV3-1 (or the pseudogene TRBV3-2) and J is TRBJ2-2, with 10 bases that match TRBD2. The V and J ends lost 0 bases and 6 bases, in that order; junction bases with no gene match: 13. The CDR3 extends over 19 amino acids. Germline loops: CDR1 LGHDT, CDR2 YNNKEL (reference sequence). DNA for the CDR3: TGTGCCAGCAGCCAAGATCGGGCTAGCGGGAGCATTGGGGCCGGGGAGCTGTTTTTT. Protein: CASSQDRASGSIGAGELFF.

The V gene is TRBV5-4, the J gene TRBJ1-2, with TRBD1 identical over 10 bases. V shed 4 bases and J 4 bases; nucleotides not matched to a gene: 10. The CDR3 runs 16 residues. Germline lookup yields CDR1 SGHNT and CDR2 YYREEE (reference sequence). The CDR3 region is CASSVGQGGSGYGYTF. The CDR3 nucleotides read TGTGCCAGCAGCGTCGGACAGGGGGGGTCTGGCTATGGCTACACCTTC.

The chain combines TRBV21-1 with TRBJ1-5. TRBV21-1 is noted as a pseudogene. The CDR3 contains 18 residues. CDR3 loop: CASSHRAGGKRDNQPQHF. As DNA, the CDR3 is TGTGCCAGCAGCCACCGGGCAGGGGGAAAGCGGGACAATCAGCCCCAGCATTTT.

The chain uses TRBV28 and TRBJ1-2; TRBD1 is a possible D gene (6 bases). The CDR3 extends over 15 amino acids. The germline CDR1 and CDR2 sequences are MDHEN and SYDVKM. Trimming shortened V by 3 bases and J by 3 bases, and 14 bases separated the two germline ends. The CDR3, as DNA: TGTGCCAGCAGTTTTGGTCTCCGGGGGCACTATGGCTACACCTTC. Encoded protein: CASSFGLRGHYGYTF.

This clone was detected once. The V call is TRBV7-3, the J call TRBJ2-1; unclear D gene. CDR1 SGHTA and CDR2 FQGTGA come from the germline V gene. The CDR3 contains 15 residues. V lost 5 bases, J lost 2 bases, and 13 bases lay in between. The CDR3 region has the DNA TGTGCCAGCAGCCTAAACGGGTTGGCCTACAATGAGCAGTTCTTC. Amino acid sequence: CASSLNGLAYNEQFF. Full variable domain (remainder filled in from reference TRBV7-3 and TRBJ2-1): GAGVSQTPSNKVTEKGKYVELRCDPISGHTALYWYRQSLGQGPEFLIYFQGTGAADDSGLPNDRFFAVRPEGSVSTLKIQRTERGDSAVYLCASSLNGLAYNEQFFGPGTRLTVL.

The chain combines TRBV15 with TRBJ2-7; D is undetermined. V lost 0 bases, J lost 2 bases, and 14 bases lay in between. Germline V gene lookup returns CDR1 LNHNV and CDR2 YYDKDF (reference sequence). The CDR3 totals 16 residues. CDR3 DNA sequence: TGTGCCACCAGCAGAGATACGGGTCGGGTCCCCTACGAGCAGTACTTC. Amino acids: CATSRDTGRVPYEQYF.

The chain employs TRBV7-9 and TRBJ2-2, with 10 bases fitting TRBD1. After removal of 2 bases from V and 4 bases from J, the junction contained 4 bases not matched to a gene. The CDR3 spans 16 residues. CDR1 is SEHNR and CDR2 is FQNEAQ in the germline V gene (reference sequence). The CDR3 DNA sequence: TGTGCCAGCAGCTTACCCGGGACAGGGGCCACCGGGGAGCTGTTTTTT. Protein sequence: CASSLPGTGATGELFF.

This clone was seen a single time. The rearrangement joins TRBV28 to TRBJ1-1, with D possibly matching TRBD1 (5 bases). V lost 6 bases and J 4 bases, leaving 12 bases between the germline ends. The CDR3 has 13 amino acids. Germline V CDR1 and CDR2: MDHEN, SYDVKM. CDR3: CASRYGAATEAFF. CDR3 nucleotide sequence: TGTGCCAGCAGGTATGGGGCTGCCACTGAAGCTTTCTTT.

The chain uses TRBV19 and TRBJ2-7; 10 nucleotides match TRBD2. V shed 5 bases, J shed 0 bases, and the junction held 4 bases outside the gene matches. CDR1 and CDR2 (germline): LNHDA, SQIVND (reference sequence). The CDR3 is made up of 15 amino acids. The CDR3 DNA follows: TGTGCCAGTAGTTCGGGACTAGCGAGCTCCTACGAGCAGTACTTC. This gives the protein CASSSGLASSYEQYF.

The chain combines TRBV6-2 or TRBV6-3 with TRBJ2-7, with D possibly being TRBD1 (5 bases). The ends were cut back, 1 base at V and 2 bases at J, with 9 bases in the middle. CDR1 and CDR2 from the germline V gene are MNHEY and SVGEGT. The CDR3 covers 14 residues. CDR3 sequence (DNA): TGTGCCAGCAGTTACTTGGGGCCGACCTACGAGCAGTACTTC. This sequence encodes CASSYLGPTYEQYF.

The CDR3, as DNA: TGTGCCAGCAGCCCCCAGCCAGGGTATGGCTACACCTTC. Its protein product is CASSPQPGYGYTF. The rearrangement joins TRBV7-9 to TRBJ1-2; D is perhaps TRBD1 (5 bases). Deletions cut 5 bases from V and 5 bases from J, with 12 bases between. Germline V CDR1 and CDR2: SEHNR, FQNEAQ (reference sequence). The CDR3 runs 13 residues. Together with reference TRBV7-9 and TRBJ1-2, the CDR3 gives the full variable domain: DTGVSQNPRHKITKRGQNVTFRCDPISEHNRLYWYRQTLGQGPEFLTYFQNEAQLEKSRLLSDRFSAERPKGSFSTLEIQRTEQGDSAMYLCASSPQPGYGYTFGSGTRLTVV.

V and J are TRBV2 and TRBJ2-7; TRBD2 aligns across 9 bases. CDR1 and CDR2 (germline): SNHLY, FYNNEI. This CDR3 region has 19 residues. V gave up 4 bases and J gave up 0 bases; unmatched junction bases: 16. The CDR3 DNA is TGTGCCAGCAGTGGGGTTTTAGGACTCAGCGGGAGGAACTCCTACGAGCAGTACTTC. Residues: CASSGVLGLSGRNSYEQYF.

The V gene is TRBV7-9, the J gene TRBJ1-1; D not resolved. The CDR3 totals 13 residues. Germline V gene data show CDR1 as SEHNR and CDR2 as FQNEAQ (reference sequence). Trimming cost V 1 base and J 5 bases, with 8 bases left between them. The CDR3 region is CASSLVRQTEAFF. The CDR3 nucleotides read TGTGCCAGCAGCTTAGTAAGGCAGACTGAAGCTTTCTTT.

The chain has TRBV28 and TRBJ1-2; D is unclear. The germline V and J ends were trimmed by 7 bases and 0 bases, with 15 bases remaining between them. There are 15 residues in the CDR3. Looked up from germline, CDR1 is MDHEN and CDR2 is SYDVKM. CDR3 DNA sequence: TGTGCCAGCAACACCGCCGGGGAGCCTAACTATGGCTACACCTTC. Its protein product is CASNTAGEPNYGYTF.

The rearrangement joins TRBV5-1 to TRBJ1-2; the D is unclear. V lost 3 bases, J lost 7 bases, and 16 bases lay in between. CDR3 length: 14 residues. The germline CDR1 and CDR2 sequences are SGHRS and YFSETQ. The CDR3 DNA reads TGCGCCAGCAGCTGGGCCCGGGGAGAGGGTGGCTACACCTTC. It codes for CASSWARGEGGYTF. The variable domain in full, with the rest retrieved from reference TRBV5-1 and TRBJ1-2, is KAGVTQTPRYLIKTRGQQVTLSCSPISGHRSVSWYQQTPGQGLQFLFEYFSETQRNKGNFPGRFSGRQFSNSRSEMNVSTLELGDSALYLCASSWARGEGGYTFGSGTRLTVV.

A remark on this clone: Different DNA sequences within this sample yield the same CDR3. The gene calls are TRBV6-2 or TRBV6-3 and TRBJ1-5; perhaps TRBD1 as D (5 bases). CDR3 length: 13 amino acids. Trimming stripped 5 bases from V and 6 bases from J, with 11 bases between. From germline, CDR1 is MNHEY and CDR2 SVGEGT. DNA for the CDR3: TGTGCCAGCAGTAAATCCGGGGGTCAGCCCCAGCATTTT. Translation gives CASSKSGGQPQHF.

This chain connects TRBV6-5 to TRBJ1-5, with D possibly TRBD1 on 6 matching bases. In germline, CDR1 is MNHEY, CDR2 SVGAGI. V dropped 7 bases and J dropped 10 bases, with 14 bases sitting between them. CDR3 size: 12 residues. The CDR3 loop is CASMGQTLPQHF. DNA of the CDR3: TGTGCCAGCATGGGACAAACTTTACCCCAGCATTTT.

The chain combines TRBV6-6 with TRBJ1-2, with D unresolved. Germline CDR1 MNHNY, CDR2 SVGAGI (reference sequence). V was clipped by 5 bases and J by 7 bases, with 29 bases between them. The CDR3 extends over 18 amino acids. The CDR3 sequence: CASSPRFGPQSLSSGYTF. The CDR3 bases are TGTGCCAGCAGTCCTCGATTCGGGCCGCAGAGTTTGTCTTCTGGCTACACCTTC.

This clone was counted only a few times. The CDR3 sequence is CASSPRPRSGDSSYNEQFF. The CDR3 DNA sequence: TGTGCCAGCAGCCCTCGGCCGCGTTCGGGGGATAGCTCCTACAATGAGCAGTTCTTC. The chain employs TRBV7-2 and TRBJ2-1, with D tentatively TRBD2 (6 bases). The CDR3 has 19 amino acids. The germline V gene has CDR1 SGHTA and CDR2 FQGNSA. Trimming removed 5 bases at V and 0 bases at J, with 23 bases between.

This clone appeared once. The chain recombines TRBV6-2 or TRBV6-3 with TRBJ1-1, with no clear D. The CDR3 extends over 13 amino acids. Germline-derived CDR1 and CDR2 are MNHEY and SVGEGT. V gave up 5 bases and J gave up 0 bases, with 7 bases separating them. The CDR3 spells CASSPKLNTEAFF. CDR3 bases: TGTGCCAGCAGTCCCAAACTGAACACTGAAGCTTTCTTT.

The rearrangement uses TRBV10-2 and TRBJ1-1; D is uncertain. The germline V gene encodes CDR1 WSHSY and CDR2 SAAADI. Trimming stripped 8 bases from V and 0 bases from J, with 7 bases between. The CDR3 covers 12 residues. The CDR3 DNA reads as TGCGCCAGCGGAACAGTGAACACTGAAGCTTTCTTT. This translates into CASGTVNTEAFF.

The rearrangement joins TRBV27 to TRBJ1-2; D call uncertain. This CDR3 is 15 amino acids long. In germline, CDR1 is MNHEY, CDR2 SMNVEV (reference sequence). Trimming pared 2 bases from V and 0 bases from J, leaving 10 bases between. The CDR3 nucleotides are TGTGCCAGCAGTTTACAATCCGGGGCTAACTATGGCTACACCTTC. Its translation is CASSLQSGANYGYTF.

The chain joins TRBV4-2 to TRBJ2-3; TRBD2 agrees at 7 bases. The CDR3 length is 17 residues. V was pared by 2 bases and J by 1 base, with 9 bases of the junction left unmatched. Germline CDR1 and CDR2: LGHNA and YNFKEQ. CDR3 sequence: CASSQPIGSGGTDTQYF. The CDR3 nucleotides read TGTGCCAGCAGCCAACCTATTGGGAGCGGGGGCACAGATACGCAGTATTTT.